This is a list of T cell receptor beta chains from one sample in a study of post-analysis software for immune sequencing data. From the PCR reads, TCRdb called clonotypes with MiXCR, one entry per CDR3 protein. The data contain 600,000 to 750,000 distinct CDR3 sequences, 55% to 60% of them singletons. The sample consisted of blood. These receptors came from a girl aged 2 to 10 with multiple sclerosis. Each CDR3 is given with its conserved first and last residue. Clone size is stated in some rows and not others, as once, few, many or a class when expanded.

size | V | CDR3
few | TRBV3-1 | CASSFRTSGGADTQYF
NA | TRBV12-3/TRBV12-4 | CASSLSGTQAFF
NA | TRBV25-1 | CASTIDSHPDTQYF
NA | TRBV29-1 | CSVVEGPTYNEQFF
few | TRBV6-5 | CASSYSGGQGNNEQFF
NA | TRBV12-3/TRBV12-4 | CASSLGPSMRAQPQHF
NA | TRBV9 | CASSGEPGDQWKTQYF
few | TRBV6-5 | CASNPSGAGQPQHF
many | TRBV7-2 | CATNPQGLGGGETQYF
NA | TRBV19 | CASSIEVPAYEQYF
NA | TRBV6-6 | CASSYQGRPSGANVLTF
NA | TRBV6-5 | CASSYSAGNEQFF
NA | TRBV5-8 | CASSSGQGEGYEQYF
few | TRBV7-6 | CASSFRDGETQYF
once | TRBV5-1 | CASSLPTGESQFF
NA | TRBV5-1 | CASSGGQPTLTYEQYF
NA | TRBV12-3/TRBV12-4 | CASSLSLRNSYEQYF
NA | TRBV20-1 | CSARDPGQESYGYTF
NA | TRBV11-2 | CASSFKGEDTQYF
NA | TRBV7-9 | CASSLDEPGGRNQPQHF
NA | TRBV10-3 | CAIGQGLAGPSEQFF
NA | TRBV29-1 | CSVENAKPNTEAFF
NA | TRBV20-1 | CSASGPAEYNEQFF
few | TRBV24-1 | CATSDLRTGGPYNEQFF
NA | TRBV10-3 | CAISEHGSPGANVLTF
few | TRBV12-3/TRBV12-4 | CASSPLDRPYGYTF